These 10 T cell receptor beta chains originate from one sample sequenced in a study of blood T cell repertoires in COVID-19. This table comes from immunoSEQ multiplex PCR, and its TCRdb copy is limited to in-frame clones, with some not included. This table holds 150,000 to 200,000 clones, approximately 90% found once. The sample consisted of peripheral blood. The source is a human donor in a cohort sampled during active COVID-19.

The V and J genes are TRBV28 and TRBJ2-7, with 7 bases that match TRBD1. The germline CDR1 and CDR2 sequences are MDHEN and SYDVKM. Trimming at V came to 5 bases and at J to 6 bases, leaving 10 bases not matched to a gene. The CDR3 sequence is 14 residues long. CDR3 protein: CASSRQGGAREQYF. CDR3 in DNA: TGTGCCAGCAGTCGACAGGGTGGGGCTCGCGAGCAGTACTTC.

The chain is built from TRBV4-3 and TRBJ1-2, with D possibly being TRBD1 (6 bases). V dropped 0 bases and J dropped 6 bases, with 17 bases sitting between them. CDR1 is LGHNA, CDR2 YSLEER, per germline. The CDR3 loop spans 16 amino acids. The CDR3 here is CASSQDRGAQYDGYTF. CDR3 nucleotides: TGCGCCAGCAGCCAAGATCGGGGGGCCCAATATGATGGCTACACCTTC.

The chain recombines TRBV5-6 with TRBJ1-4; D not certain. Trimming took off 0 bases at V and 6 bases at J, with 6 bases between the two ends. The CDR3 sequence is 13 residues long. Per germline, CDR1 SGHDT and CDR2 YYEEEE. The CDR3 is CASSLGHYEKLFF. In DNA, the CDR3 is TGTGCCAGCAGCTTGGGACACTATGAAAAACTGTTTTTT.

This clone was seen a single time. This sequence joins TRBV6-5 and TRBJ1-2, with D perhaps matching TRBD1 (6 bases). CDR1 and CDR2 (germline): MNHEY, SVGAGI. The CDR3 covers 14 residues. V dropped 6 bases and J dropped 5 bases, with 16 bases sitting between them. The CDR3 coding sequence is TGTGCCAGCAGACGAGGGGGTTCCCAATATGGCTACACCTTC. Its translation is CASRRGGSQYGYTF.

V and J are TRBV30 and TRBJ2-7, with 9 bases fitting TRBD2. The CDR3 sequence is 15 residues long. The V gene end was trimmed by 4 bases and the J gene end by 1 base; junction bases not matched to a gene: 8. Germline V gives CDR1 GTSNPN, CDR2 SVGIG (reference sequence). CDR3 in DNA: TGTGCCTGGAAGGTTAGCGGGAGCGAATCCTACGAGCAGTACTTC. Amino acids: CAWKVSGSESYEQYF.

V and J are TRBV7-8 and TRBJ2-5; TRBD1 aligns across 8 bases. Germline CDR1 reads SGHVS; CDR2 reads FQNEAQ. The CDR3 runs 15 residues. Losses at the gene ends were 1 base for V and 4 bases for J; bases not matched to a gene: 5. CDR3 nucleotides: TGTGCCAGCAGCTTAGATTTCGACAGGGGAGAGACCCAGTACTTC. It is translated as CASSLDFDRGETQYF. Complete variable domain (other parts from reference TRBV7-8 and TRBJ2-5): GAGVSQSPRYKVAKRGQDVALRCDPISGHVSLFWYQQALGQGPEFLTYFQNEAQLDKSGLPSDRFFAERPEGSVSTLKIQRTQQEDSAVYLCASSLDFDRGETQYFGPGTRLLVL.

The chain carries TRBV7-9 and TRBJ2-5; TRBD2 might be the D (6 bases). CDR1 is SEHNR, CDR2 FQNEAQ, per germline (reference sequence). The CDR3 has 14 amino acids. V was trimmed by 5 bases and J by 4 bases, leaving 14 bases between them. The CDR3 region is CASSHAAGRETQYF. The CDR3 DNA reads as TGTGCCAGCAGCCATGCGGCGGGAAGAGAGACCCAGTACTTC.

This chain links TRBV19 with TRBJ2-2; tentatively, D is TRBD1 (5 bases). The CDR3 totals 17 residues. Trimming cost V 2 bases and J 1 base, with 14 bases left between them. The germline gives CDR1 LNHDA, CDR2 SQIVND (reference sequence). The CDR3 here is CASSIKALTGNTGELFF. The CDR3, as DNA: TGTGCCAGTAGTATAAAGGCCCTTACAGGGAACACCGGGGAGCTGTTTTTT. The full variable domain, rest sourced from reference TRBV19 and TRBJ2-2, is DGGITQSPKYLFRKEGQNVTLSCEQNLNHDAMYWYRQDPGQGLRLIYYSQIVNDFQKGDIAEGYSVSREKKESFPLTVTSAQKNPTAFYLCASSIKALTGNTGELFFGEGSRLTVL.

The chain links TRBV4-1 to TRBJ2-1; possibly TRBD2 for D (6 bases). The CDR3 is 17 amino acids. CDR1 and CDR2 (germline): MGHRA, YSYEKL. Trimming took off 1 base at V and 2 bases at J, with 15 bases between the two ends. DNA for the CDR3: TGCGCCAGCAGCCAAGGGCCCGGGACGGGGGCCTACAATGAGCAGTTCTTC. Its protein is CASSQGPGTGAYNEQFF.

The chain employs TRBV5-1 and TRBJ1-2; 9 bases agree with TRBD1. The J segment lost 6 bases and the V segment lost 3 bases, leaving 6 bases of the junction unmatched. The germline V gene encodes CDR1 SGHRS and CDR2 YFSETQ. This CDR3 has 14 amino acids. CDR3 coding DNA: TGCGCCAGCAGCTCTCTCCGGGACAGGGATGGCTACACCTTC. Translating gives CASSSLRDRDGYTF. Complete variable domain (other parts from reference TRBV5-1 and TRBJ1-2): KAGVTQTPRYLIKTRGQQVTLSCSPISGHRSVSWYQQTPGQGLQFLFEYFSETQRNKGNFPGRFSGRQFSNSRSEMNVSTLELGDSALYLCASSSLRDRDGYTFGSGTRLTVV.